The 29 T cell receptor beta chains below come from one sample, sequenced in a study of cytomegalovirus exposure and HLA in healthy donors. The study ran its PCR with 60 Vbeta and 13 Jbeta primers. Using immunoSEQ multiplex PCR, the repertoire was profiled, and TCRdb retains in-frame clones only, with some absent. The profile shows about 120,000 clones, about four fifths of them singletons. The material sequenced was PBMCs. The receptors shown here come from a female donor in good health and CMV-seropositive.

CDR3 sequence reads: CASSQEDGGNIQYF. The CDR3 nucleotides read TGCGCCAGCAGCCAAGAAGACGGGGGGAACATTCAGTACTTC. The V call is TRBV4-3, the J call TRBJ2-4; 7 bases agree with TRBD2. CDR3 length: 14 amino acids. The trim removed 0 bases at V and 7 bases at J, leaving 3 bases unmatched. The germline V gene encodes CDR1 LGHNA and CDR2 YSLEER.

This rearrangement joins TRBV5-1 to TRBJ1-4; D possibly corresponds to TRBD1 (5 bases). Germline lookup yields CDR1 SGHRS and CDR2 YFSETQ. V gave up 4 bases and J gave up 0 bases, with 10 bases separating them. This CDR3 has 15 amino acids. The DNA of the CDR3 is TGCGCCAGCAGCCCGGGGGATACAACTAATGAAAAACTGTTTTTT. Translated: CASSPGDTTNEKLFF.

This clone came up a few times. The J gene is TRBJ1-1, the V gene TRBV7-6; the D is unclear. Germline V gives CDR1 SGHVS, CDR2 FNYEAQ. The ends were cut back, 5 bases at V and 6 bases at J, with 13 bases in the middle. The CDR3 is 13 residues long. This CDR3 reads CASSDKQRAEAFF. CDR3 DNA: TGTGCCAGCAGCGACAAACAGAGGGCTGAAGCTTTCTTT.

CDR3 in DNA: TGCGCCAGCAGCCGCGAGGGTTGGAGTGACACTGAAGCTTTCTTT. It translates to CASSREGWSDTEAFF. J is TRBJ1-1 and V is TRBV4-1; D remains unclear. Germline CDR1 is MGHRA and CDR2 is YSYEKL. The CDR3 sequence is 15 residues long. V dropped 4 bases and J dropped 3 bases, with 15 bases sitting between them.

V and J are TRBV7-9 and TRBJ2-5; 7 nucleotides match TRBD1. The CDR3 has 13 residues. V lost 5 bases and J lost 4; bases outside the gene matches: 4. Germline V lookup: CDR1 SEHNR, CDR2 FQNEAQ (reference sequence). CDR3 in amino acids: CASSLPGGETQYF. The DNA of the CDR3 is TGTGCCAGCAGCCTCCCAGGGGGAGAGACCCAGTACTTC.

This clone was counted a few times. The V and J genes are TRBV27 and TRBJ2-1; TRBD2 is a possible D gene (6 bases). Germline CDR1 reads MNHEY; CDR2 reads SMNVEV (reference sequence). This CDR3 is built from 15 residues. Trimming stripped 2 bases from V and 0 bases from J, with 8 bases between. The CDR3 DNA reads as TGTGCCAGCAGTTTAGGAGGGCCCTCCTACAATGAGCAGTTCTTC. Translation gives CASSLGGPSYNEQFF.

In this sample, this clone turned up a few times. The V gene is TRBV6-1, the J gene TRBJ1-1; D gene ambiguous. Trimming cost V 6 bases and J 5 bases, with 10 bases left between them. This CDR3 spans 12 amino acids. Germline V gene lookup returns CDR1 MNHNS and CDR2 SASEGT. CDR3 protein: CASSVGETEAFF. DNA for the CDR3: TGTGCCAGCAGCGTCGGTGAGACTGAAGCTTTCTTT.

CDR3 in DNA: TGTGCCACCAGCAGAGTATTAACGGGGACTAACCCCGTGGAGACCCAGTACTTC. It encodes CATSRVLTGTNPVETQYF. The chain carries TRBV15 and TRBJ2-5; 7 nucleotides align to TRBD2. Germline CDR1 is LNHNV and CDR2 is YYDKDF (reference sequence). The CDR3 totals 18 residues. V lost 1 base to trimming and J lost 5 bases; unmatched junction nucleotides: 16.

This rearrangement joins TRBV6-1 to TRBJ2-7; 7 bases fit TRBD2. With 6 bases clipped from V and 2 bases from J, the junction kept 7 bases outside the gene matches. The germline V gene has CDR1 MNHNS and CDR2 SASEGT. This CDR3 region has 14 residues. The CDR3 DNA sequence: TGTGCCAGCAGGCGGCTAGCGGCGCCCTACGAGCAGTACTTC. Protein: CASRRLAAPYEQYF.

The genes are TRBV5-4 and TRBJ2-5; D ambiguous. CDR1 SGHNT and CDR2 YYREEE come from the germline V gene (reference sequence). Trimming took 2 bases from V and 2 from J, leaving 10 bases between them. The CDR3 covers 14 residues. The CDR3 DNA follows: TGTGCCAGCAGCTTATTTGCAGTACAAGAGACCCAGTACTTC. Its translation: CASSLFAVQETQYF.

The V call is TRBV7-3, the J call TRBJ2-1; D may be TRBD2 (7 bases). Germline CDR1 and CDR2: SGHTA and FQGTGA. This CDR3 spans 17 amino acids. Trimming took 1 base from V and 2 from J, leaving 15 bases between them. CDR3 coding DNA: TGTGCCAGCAGCTTAATGGGGGCGGGGGTCACCTACAATGAGCAGTTCTTC. It is translated as CASSLMGAGVTYNEQFF.

The chain is built from TRBV6-1 and TRBJ1-5; 8 positions agree with TRBD1. CDR1 and CDR2 (germline): MNHNS, SASEGT. The CDR3 extends over 15 amino acids. V lost 5 bases, J lost 1 base, and 4 bases stayed unmatched. Written as DNA, the CDR3 is TGTGCCAGCAGTCACCGGGACAGGAGCAATCAGCCCCAGCATTTT. Amino acids: CASSHRDRSNQPQHF.

The chain carries TRBV18 and TRBJ2-7, with 12 bases matching TRBD1. The germline CDR1 and CDR2 sequences are KGHSH and LQKENI. This CDR3 contains 15 residues. Trimming took 3 bases from V and 4 from J; bases not matched to a gene: 4. Here the CDR3 DNA reads TGTGCCAGCTCACCTCCGGGACAGGGGGCTTACGAGCAGTACTTC. Residues: CASSPPGQGAYEQYF.

The chain couples TRBV5-5 to TRBJ1-4, with 10 bases matching TRBD1. The V segment lost 3 bases and the J segment 8 bases; nucleotides outside the gene matches: 7. The germline gives CDR1 SGHKS, CDR2 YYEKEE (reference sequence). The CDR3 has 15 amino acids. The CDR3 region has the DNA TGTGCCAGCAGCTCCTTGGACAGGGGGGGCGAAAAACTGTTTTTT. This encodes CASSSLDRGGEKLFF.

The V gene is TRBV6-1, the J gene TRBJ1-1; D gene uncertain. Per germline, CDR1 MNHNS and CDR2 SASEGT. V was pared by 2 bases and J by 0 bases, with 4 bases between. The CDR3 has 13 amino acids. The DNA of the CDR3 is TGTGCCAGCAGTGAACTAATGAACACTGAAGCTTTCTTT. Protein product: CASSELMNTEAFF.

V usage is TRBV13 and J usage is TRBJ2-3; no clear D. V was clipped by 2 bases and J by 1 base, with 7 bases between them. CDR1 and CDR2 (germline): PRHDT, FYEKMQ (reference sequence). This CDR3 is built from 14 residues. CDR3 sequence reads: CASSLWQGTDTQYF. For the CDR3, the DNA is TGTGCCAGCAGCTTATGGCAGGGCACAGATACGCAGTATTTT. The entire variable domain, with the rest obtained from reference TRBV13 and TRBJ2-3, is as follows: AAGVIQSPRHLIKEKRETATLKCYPIPRHDTVYWYQQGPGQDPQFLISFYEKMQSDKGSIPDRFSAQQFSDYHSELNMSSLELGDSALYFCASSLWQGTDTQYFGPGTRLTVL.

The CDR3 coding sequence is TGTGCCAGCAGGAGAGTTAGCGGAGAGACCCAGTACTTC. Protein: CASRRVSGETQYF. The V call is TRBV2, the J call TRBJ2-5, with TRBD2 as a possible D gene (6 bases). The germline gives CDR1 SNHLY, CDR2 FYNNEI. This CDR3 spans 13 amino acids. The V and J ends lost 6 bases and 4 bases respectively, with 12 bases between them.

V is TRBV5-6 and J is TRBJ1-5; 8 nucleotides line up with TRBD1. This CDR3 is 15 amino acids long. Losses at the gene ends were 4 bases for V and 4 bases for J; bases not matched to a gene: 7. From germline, CDR1 is SGHDT and CDR2 YYEEEE. The chain's CDR3 is CASSLGQGMNQPQHF. CDR3 bases: TGTGCCAGCAGCCTCGGACAGGGTATGAATCAGCCCCAGCATTTT.

This chain uses TRBV18 with TRBJ1-1; TRBD1 matches 7 bases. The length of the CDR3 is 12 residues. Germline assignment: CDR1 KGHSH and CDR2 LQKENI. V shed 6 bases, J shed 11 bases, and the junction held 9 bases outside the gene matches. CDR3 coding DNA: TGTGCCAGCTCTCTCGGACAGGACGGTGCTTTCTTT. It codes for CASSLGQDGAFF.

Worth noting for this clone: The conserved final phenylalanine or tryptophan is absent from the CDR3, which likely points to a read error. It is unclear where the CDR3 begins or ends on the DNA, so no DNA is shown, and the CDR3 is as TCRdb lists it. The gene calls are TRBV6-5 and TRBJ1-1; the table's D call, TRBD1, has no DNA check behind it. Germline-derived CDR1 and CDR2 are MNHEY and SVGAGI. 15 amino acids form the CDR3, both terminal residues included. The CDR3: CASSSLPTGAAGGGI.

The table lists this clone with a count of one. The chain joins TRBV28 to TRBJ1-1, with a weak D call TRBD1 (5 bases). The CDR3 contains 15 residues. V was trimmed by 7 bases and J by 4 bases, leaving 19 bases between them. Germline V gene data show CDR1 as MDHEN and CDR2 as SYDVKM. The CDR3 is CASTLGGVVSTEAFF. For the CDR3, the DNA is TGTGCCAGCACCCTGGGAGGGGTCGTAAGCACTGAAGCTTTCTTT.

The chain has TRBV4-2 and TRBJ1-2, with D uncertain. The CDR3 loop spans 15 amino acids. Germline-derived CDR1 and CDR2 are LGHNA and YNFKEQ. V lost 0 bases to trimming and J lost 2 bases, with 10 bases between them. As DNA, the CDR3 is TGTGCCAGCAGCCAAGATATTCAGATAAACTATGGCTACACCTTC. This sequence encodes CASSQDIQINYGYTF.

This clone is a singleton in its sample. CDR3 DNA sequence: TGTGCCAGCAGGGGGACCTCCGTCATAGGGGGCGAGCAGTACTTC. This codes for CASRGTSVIGGEQYF. The chain has TRBV27 and TRBJ2-7; weak D call: TRBD1 (6 bases). This CDR3 comprises 15 residues. V gave up 6 bases and J gave up 6 bases, with 21 bases separating them. The V gene's germline CDR1 is MNHEY and CDR2 SMNVEV (reference sequence).

This chain joins TRBV6-5 and TRBJ2-7; D is undetermined. V lost 5 bases to trimming and J lost 3 bases, with 17 bases between them. The CDR3 is 15 amino acids. The V gene's germline CDR1 is MNHEY and CDR2 SVGAGI. CDR3 region: CASSLGTALNYEQYF. CDR3 bases: TGTGCCAGCAGTCTAGGAACCGCATTGAACTACGAGCAGTACTTC.

The J gene is TRBJ1-1, the V gene TRBV6-1; 10 nucleotides match TRBD1. The CDR3 is made up of 13 amino acids. The junction had 3 bases not matched to a gene; V was cut back by 6 bases and J by 5 bases. In germline, CDR1 is MNHNS, CDR2 SASEGT. CDR3 sequence (DNA): TGTGCCAGCAGAGACAGGGGGCGAACTGAAGCTTTCTTT. It encodes CASRDRGRTEAFF.

J is TRBJ2-1 and V is TRBV19; 7 bases map to TRBD1. Unmatched junction bases numbered 8, after V lost 2 bases and J lost 4 bases. This CDR3 has 16 residues. Looked up from germline, CDR1 is LNHDA and CDR2 is SQIVND (reference sequence). DNA of the CDR3: TGTGCCAGTAGTATAATCCTCAGGGGGTCTTACAATGAGCAGTTCTTC. Encoded protein: CASSIILRGSYNEQFF.

The chain carries TRBV5-1 and TRBJ2-3; 8 bases map to TRBD2. Germline V CDR1 and CDR2: SGHRS, YFSETQ. CDR3 length: 16 residues. V dropped 3 bases and J dropped 2; count of bases not matched to a gene: 8. CDR3 bases: TGCGCCAGCAGCTCACGGTCGGGGGGGCCCACAGATACGCAGTATTTT. It yields the protein CASSSRSGGPTDTQYF.

The gene calls are TRBV2 and TRBJ1-6; D call uncertain. The germline V and J ends were trimmed by 8 bases and 5 bases, with 16 bases remaining between them. Per the germline V gene, CDR1 is SNHLY and CDR2 is FYNNEI. This CDR3 is built from 15 residues. The CDR3 DNA is TGTGCCAGCTTCGGCAGGCTAACAAATAATTCACCCCTCCACTTT. Translated, it gives CASFGRLTNNSPLHF.

V usage is TRBV7-3 and J usage is TRBJ2-1; TRBD1 agrees at 9 bases. V trimming: 2 bases; J trimming: 8 bases; junction bases outside the gene matches: 10. CDR1 and CDR2 (germline): SGHTA, FQGTGA. The length of the CDR3 is 16 residues. CDR3 DNA: TGTGCCAGCAGCTTAGCACACGGGACAGGGATGGATGAGCAGTTCTTC. As protein: CASSLAHGTGMDEQFF.